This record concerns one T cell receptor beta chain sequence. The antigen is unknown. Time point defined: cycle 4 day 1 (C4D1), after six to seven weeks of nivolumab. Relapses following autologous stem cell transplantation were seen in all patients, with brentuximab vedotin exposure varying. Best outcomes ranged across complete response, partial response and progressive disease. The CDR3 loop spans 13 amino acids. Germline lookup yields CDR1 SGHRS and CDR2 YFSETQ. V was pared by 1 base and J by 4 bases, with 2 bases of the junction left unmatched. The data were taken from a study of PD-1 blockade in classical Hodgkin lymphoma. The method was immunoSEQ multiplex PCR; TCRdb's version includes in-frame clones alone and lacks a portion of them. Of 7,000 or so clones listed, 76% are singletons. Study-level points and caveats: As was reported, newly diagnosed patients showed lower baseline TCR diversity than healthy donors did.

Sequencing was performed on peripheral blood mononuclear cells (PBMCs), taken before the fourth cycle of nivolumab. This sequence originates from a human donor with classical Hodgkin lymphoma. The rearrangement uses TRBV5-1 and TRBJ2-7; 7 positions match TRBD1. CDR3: CASSLNRGYEQYF. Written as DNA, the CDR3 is TGCGCCAGCAGCTTGAACAGGGGATACGAGCAGTACTTC.